These T cell receptor beta chains were read from a single sample in a study of T-cell reconstitution after alpha-beta-depleted transplantation in children. One entry per CDR3 protein, called by TCRdb with MiXCR from the PCR reads. The sample lists 300,000 to 400,000 distinct CDR3 sequences, approximately 23% seen once, with approximately 9.9% in the top ten. Sequencing used PBMCs, mostly from graft donor cells, obtained 180 days after TCRalphabeta/CD19-depleted stem cell transplant. The receptors shown here come from a male patient under 18 who had a stem cell transplant for acute lymphoblastic leukemia, so the T cells may come from the graft donor. Both conserved end residues are part of each CDR3. D genes are given only for firm matches. Part of the rows lack a size; the others show once, few, many or a class for expanded clones.

D: TRBD1
J: TRBJ2-3
V: TRBV27
size: .
DNA: TGTGCCAGCAGTCATGACAGGGGGCTCCGCACAGATACGCAGTATTTT
CDR3: CASSHDRGLRTDTQYF

D: TRBD1
J: TRBJ1-1
V: TRBV24-1
size: .
DNA: TGTGCCACCAGTGATTCGGGGACAGATAACACTGAAGCTTTCTTT
CDR3: CATSDSGTDNTEAFF

D: TRBD2
J: TRBJ2-3
V: TRBV20-1
size: .
DNA: TGCAGTGCTAGCCTGGGCCGCTGGCTAGCGGGGTCAGATACGCAGTATTTT
CDR3: CSASLGRWLAGSDTQYF

D: TRBD1
J: TRBJ2-5
V: TRBV10-3
size: few
DNA: TGTGCCATCAGGGGACAGGGGGCTGAAGAGACCCAGTACTTC
CDR3: CAIRGQGAEETQYF

D: .
J: TRBJ2-6
V: TRBV12-3/TRBV12-4
size: many
DNA: TGTGCCAGCAGTTTTGACAGCAACTCTGGGGCCAACGTCCTGACTTTC
CDR3: CASSFDSNSGANVLTF

D: .
J: TRBJ2-2
V: TRBV24-1
size: .
DNA: TGTGCCACCAGTGATTTCCTGACCGAAACCGGGGAGCTGTTTTTT
CDR3: CATSDFLTETGELFF

D: TRBD1
J: TRBJ1-6
V: TRBV27
size: few
DNA: TGTGCCAGCCTCCCGGGACAGTTTAATTCACCCCTCCACTTT
CDR3: CASLPGQFNSPLHF

D: TRBD1
J: TRBJ2-7
V: TRBV7-9
size: few
DNA: TGTGCCAGCAGCAGCTACAGGGGAAGGTCCTACGAGCAGTACTTC
CDR3: CASSSYRGRSYEQYF

D: TRBD1
J: TRBJ2-7
V: TRBV12-3/TRBV12-4
size: few
DNA: TGTGCCAGCAGTCCCGGACAGGGGTCTTCTACGAGCTCGTACTTC
CDR3: CASSPGQGSSTSSYF

D: TRBD2
J: TRBJ2-7
V: TRBV20-1
size: .
DNA: TGCAGTGCTAGGATAGGGACTAGCCGCGAGCAGTACTTC
CDR3: CSARIGTSREQYF

D: TRBD1
J: TRBJ2-1
V: TRBV5-1
size: few
DNA: TGCGCCGGGAAGGGGGCGGGCAATGAGCAGTTCTTC
CDR3: CAGKGAGNEQFF

D: .
J: TRBJ2-7
V: TRBV12-3/TRBV12-4
size: .
DNA: TGTGCCAGCAGTTTCTTTATGTCCAGTGACAACGAGCAGTACTTC
CDR3: CASSFFMSSDNEQYF

D: .
J: TRBJ1-2
V: TRBV29-1
size: .
DNA: TGCAGCGTGGTAGACAACGCCTATGGCTACACCTTC
CDR3: CSVVDNAYGYTF

D: .
J: TRBJ1-1
V: TRBV10-2
size: .
DNA: TGCGCCAGCAAGGCCGAGGTATGGGGGGGGAACACTGAAGCTTTCTTT
CDR3: CASKAEVWGGNTEAFF

D: TRBD1
J: TRBJ2-3
V: TRBV5-1
size: .
DNA: TGCGCCAGCAGCTCTGGGACAGGGGGCTTTTTGGTAATGGATACGCAGTATTTT
CDR3: CASSSGTGGFLVMDTQYF

D: .
J: TRBJ2-1
V: TRBV10-3
size: .
DNA: TGTGCCACAGGAGTAGGCAATGAGCAGTTCTTC
CDR3: CATGVGNEQFF

D: .
J: TRBJ2-7
V: TRBV12-5
size: many
DNA: TGTGCTAGTGGTTTGGTACTAGTATTCGTCTACGAGCAGTACTTC
CDR3: CASGLVLVFVYEQYF

D: TRBD1
J: TRBJ2-1
V: TRBV9
size: few
DNA: TGTGCCAGCAGCCCACACAGGGGAAATGAGCAGTTCTTC
CDR3: CASSPHRGNEQFF

D: TRBD1
J: TRBJ1-1
V: TRBV7-9
size: few
DNA: TGTGCCAGCAGCGTGGACAGGGATTGGGCTTTCTTT
CDR3: CASSVDRDWAFF

D: .
J: TRBJ2-3
V: TRBV21-1
size: few
DNA: TGTGCCAGCAGCAAAGCAAGGGGTACCCTACCTACTAGCACAGATACGCAGTATTTT
CDR3: CASSKARGTLPTSTDTQYF

D: .
J: TRBJ2-3
V: TRBV5-1
size: few
DNA: TGCGCCAGCAGTTCGGACCAAAATACGCAGTATTTT
CDR3: CASSSDQNTQYF

D: TRBD2
J: TRBJ2-1
V: TRBV2
size: .
DNA: TGTGCCAGCAGGAGGGGACTAGCCAACTACAATGAGCAGTTCTTC
CDR3: CASRRGLANYNEQFF

D: .
J: TRBJ1-5
V: TRBV20-1
size: .
DNA: TGCAGTGCTAGTGACAGTAATCCTAGCAATCAGCCCCAGCATTTT
CDR3: CSASDSNPSNQPQHF

D: .
J: TRBJ1-2
V: TRBV27
size: .
DNA: TGTGCCAGCAGTTTATTCGGCAGGGACTATGGCTACACCTTC
CDR3: CASSLFGRDYGYTF

D: TRBD2
J: TRBJ2-7
V: TRBV5-1
size: few
DNA: TGCGCCAGCAGGGTTATAGCGGGAGGGCACTACGAGCAGTACTTC
CDR3: CASRVIAGGHYEQYF

D: .
J: TRBJ1-1
V: TRBV7-8
size: .
DNA: TGTGCCAGCAGCTTAGAAGGGACATCGAACACTGAAGCTTTCTTT
CDR3: CASSLEGTSNTEAFF

D: .
J: TRBJ2-7
V: TRBV6-5
size: .
DNA: TGTGCCAGCAGTTACTCGATTGCCGGGGGCAGCTCCTACGAGCAGTACTTC
CDR3: CASSYSIAGGSSYEQYF

D: TRBD2
J: TRBJ2-5
V: TRBV7-3
size: .
DNA: TGTGCCAGCAGCCCCGGACTAGCGGGAGCGGGTGAGACCCAGTACTTC
CDR3: CASSPGLAGAGETQYF

D: .
J: TRBJ2-5
V: TRBV6-5
size: few
DNA: TGTGCCAGCAGTAACTCCCGGGACCAGGGGACCCAGTACTTC
CDR3: CASSNSRDQGTQYF

D: .
J: TRBJ2-3
V: TRBV24-1
size: few
DNA: TGTGCCACCAGTGACTTCTCTAGCACAGATACGCAGTATTTT
CDR3: CATSDFSSTDTQYF

D: .
J: TRBJ2-7
V: TRBV6-2/TRBV6-3
size: many
DNA: TGTGCCAGCACCAGGGAACAGGGTACTTACGAGCAGTACTTC
CDR3: CASTREQGTYEQYF

D: TRBD2
J: TRBJ2-1
V: TRBV4-2
size: .
DNA: TGTGCCAGCAGCCAAGATCGTAGCGGGCGCTCCTACAATGAGCAGTTCTTC
CDR3: CASSQDRSGRSYNEQFF

D: .
J: TRBJ2-7
V: TRBV5-1
size: .
DNA: TGCGCCAGCAGCTTGTCGGGCGAGCCCTACGAGCAGTACTTC
CDR3: CASSLSGEPYEQYF

D: .
J: TRBJ2-5
V: TRBV20-1
size: few
DNA: TGCAGTGCTAGAGACAGGTCCCGAGAGACCCAGTACTTC
CDR3: CSARDRSRETQYF

D: .
J: TRBJ2-7
V: TRBV24-1
size: .
DNA: TGTGCCACCAGCGAGGGAGGACCTCCACACGAGCAGTACTTC
CDR3: CATSEGGPPHEQYF

D: .
J: TRBJ2-7
V: TRBV25-1
size: .
DNA: TGTGCCAGCAGTGCTACAGGTATGAACGAGCAGTACTTC
CDR3: CASSATGMNEQYF

D: .
J: TRBJ1-2
V: TRBV7-9
size: .
DNA: TGTGCCAGCAGCTTATCCTTAGATGATCGTTATGGCTACACCTTC
CDR3: CASSLSLDDRYGYTF

D: .
J: TRBJ2-1
V: TRBV7-8
size: .
DNA: TGTGCCAGCAGCCGGGTGGCCCTCGCCTTCTCCTACAATGAGCAGTTCTTC
CDR3: CASSRVALAFSYNEQFF

D: .
J: TRBJ2-7
V: TRBV27
size: .
DNA: TGTGCCAGCAGTCATCTGACAGACAACTCCTACGAGCAGTACTTC
CDR3: CASSHLTDNSYEQYF

D: TRBD1
J: TRBJ2-7
V: TRBV29-1
size: few
DNA: TGCAGCGTTGGGGACAGGATCTACGAGCAGTACTTC
CDR3: CSVGDRIYEQYF

D: .
J: TRBJ2-3
V: TRBV7-6
size: .
DNA: TGTGCCAGCAGCCCGGACAGCAGACTCGAAGATACGCAGTATTTT
CDR3: CASSPDSRLEDTQYF

D: TRBD1
J: TRBJ2-1
V: TRBV19
size: few
DNA: TGTGCCACCACAGGGGCCCGGTCCAATGAGCAGTTCTTC
CDR3: CATTGARSNEQFF

D: TRBD2
J: TRBJ2-7
V: TRBV4-1
size: few
DNA: TGCGCCAGCAGCCTCACTAGCGGACGCTCCTACGAGCAGTACTTC
CDR3: CASSLTSGRSYEQYF

D: .
J: TRBJ2-1
V: TRBV20-1
size: .
DNA: TGCAGTGCCCTCAGCGGGCGCGAGCAGTTCTTC
CDR3: CSALSGREQFF

D: .
J: TRBJ2-1
V: TRBV20-1
size: few
DNA: TGCAGTGCGGGTCGGGCGATCTACAATGAGCAGTTCTTC
CDR3: CSAGRAIYNEQFF

D: TRBD1
J: TRBJ2-2
V: TRBV20-1
size: .
DNA: TGCAGTGCTAGAGATCTCTGGGACAGGGCTGACACCGGGGAGCTGTTTTTT
CDR3: CSARDLWDRADTGELFF